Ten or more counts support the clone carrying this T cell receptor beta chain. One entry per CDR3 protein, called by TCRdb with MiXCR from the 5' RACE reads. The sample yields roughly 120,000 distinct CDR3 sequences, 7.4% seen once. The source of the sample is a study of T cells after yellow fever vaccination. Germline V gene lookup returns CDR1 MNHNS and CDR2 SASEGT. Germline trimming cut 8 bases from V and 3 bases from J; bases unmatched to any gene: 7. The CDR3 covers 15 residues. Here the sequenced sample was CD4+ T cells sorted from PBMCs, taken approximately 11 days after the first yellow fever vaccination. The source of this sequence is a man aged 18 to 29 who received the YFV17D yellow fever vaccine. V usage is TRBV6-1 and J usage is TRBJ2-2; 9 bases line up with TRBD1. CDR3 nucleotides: TGTGCCAGCTGCATCAGACAGGGGGACACCGGGGAGCTGTTTTTT. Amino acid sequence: CASCIRQGDTGELFF.